Below, 11 T cell receptor beta chains from the same sample are listed, as sequenced in a study of lymphopenia after photon versus proton radiotherapy. The data were produced by immunoSEQ multiplex PCR, yet TCRdb's version contains in-frame clones alone and is incomplete. The sample has about 42,000 clones; roughly four fifths are singletons. The specimen was peripheral blood, collected from a patient treated with proton-based radiotherapy. These receptors came from a woman aged 65 to 85 with pancreatic cancer.

This clone was detected a few times. This chain links TRBV7-3 with TRBJ1-5; D is perhaps TRBD1 (6 bases). With 2 bases removed from V and 4 bases from J, the gap between germline ends came to 6 bases. CDR3 length: 13 residues. Looked up from germline, CDR1 is SGHTA and CDR2 is FQGTGA. The CDR3 DNA follows: TGTGCCAGCAGCTTACAGGGGAATCAGCCCCAGCATTTT. Its protein product is CASSLQGNQPQHF.

V is TRBV7-2 and J is TRBJ2-5; D may correspond to TRBD1 or TRBD2 (6 bases each). Trimming took off 2 bases at V and 4 bases at J, with 14 bases between the two ends. Germline assignment: CDR1 SGHTA and CDR2 FQGNSA. The CDR3 length is 15 residues. CDR3 nucleotides: TGTGCCAGCAGCTTAAGGGGGGCGCGCCCAGAGACCCAGTACTTC. Protein: CASSLRGARPETQYF.

This clone was counted a few times. This sequence joins TRBV2 and TRBJ1-5; tentative D call: TRBD1 (6 bases). The CDR3 totals 14 residues. V was clipped by 7 bases and J by 3 bases, with 13 bases between them. CDR1 and CDR2 (germline): SNHLY, FYNNEI. The CDR3 loop reads CASKEQGINQPQHF. The CDR3 nucleotides are TGTGCCAGCAAGGAGCAGGGGATCAATCAGCCCCAGCATTTT.

The J gene is TRBJ1-1, the V gene TRBV5-1; D gene unclear. V gave up 3 bases and J gave up 5 bases, with 17 bases separating them. The CDR3 loop spans 15 amino acids. Germline V CDR1 and CDR2: SGHRS, YFSETQ. The CDR3 is CASSWTGVVRTEAFF. The CDR3, as DNA: TGCGCCAGCAGCTGGACCGGGGTAGTTAGGACTGAAGCTTTCTTT.

CDR3 in DNA: TGTGCCAGCAGCGAGGACCCGTACGAGCAGTACTTC. It specifies CASSEDPYEQYF. The chain uses TRBV21-1 and TRBJ2-7. TRBV21-1 is flagged as a pseudogene. The CDR3 has 12 amino acids.

J is TRBJ2-7 and V is TRBV11-3, with D possibly TRBD2 on 6 matching bases. V was cut by 4 bases and J by 2 bases, with 9 bases left in between. From germline, CDR1 is SGHNT and CDR2 YENEEA. The CDR3 is made up of 13 amino acids. The CDR3 sequence is CASSSPGAYEQYF. DNA for the CDR3: TGTGCCAGCAGCTCCCCGGGAGCCTACGAGCAGTACTTC.

This sequence joins TRBV7-8 and TRBJ2-7; 7 bases are a match to TRBD1. CDR3 size: 13 residues. J lost 5 bases, V lost 5 bases, and 6 bases had no gene match. Germline V CDR1 and CDR2: SGHVS, FQNEAQ. This chain's CDR3 is CASSPGQTNEQYF. The CDR3 DNA reads as TGTGCCAGCAGCCCGGGACAGACTAACGAGCAGTACTTC. Full variable domain (missing parts from reference TRBV7-8 and TRBJ2-7): GAGVSQSPRYKVAKRGQDVALRCDPISGHVSLFWYQQALGQGPEFLTYFQNEAQLDKSGLPSDRFFAERPEGSVSTLKIQRTQQEDSAVYLCASSPGQTNEQYFGPGTRLTVT.

This chain joins TRBV7-9 and TRBJ2-7, with TRBD1 identical over 11 bases. J was trimmed by 7 bases and V by 4 bases; bases with no gene match: 6. The germline V gene has CDR1 SEHNR and CDR2 FQNEAQ (reference sequence). This CDR3 has 14 residues. CDR3 loop: CASSSSGTGGEQYF. The DNA of the CDR3 is TGTGCCAGCAGCTCCTCCGGGACAGGGGGAGAGCAGTACTTC.

This clone was picked up one time. V usage is TRBV19 and J usage is TRBJ2-2; 7 bases match TRBD2. Per germline, CDR1 LNHDA and CDR2 SQIVND (reference sequence). With 4 bases clipped from V and 5 bases from J, the junction kept 13 bases outside the gene matches. The CDR3 spans 17 residues. The CDR3 bases are TGTGCCAGTAGTAGGGGACTTGGGGGTAGCGGGACCGGGGAGCTGTTTTTT. This translates into CASSRGLGGSGTGELFF.

This clone was detected only once. V and J are TRBV28 and TRBJ2-7, with D tentatively TRBD1 or TRBD2 (6 bases each). V shed 7 bases and J shed 6 bases, with 19 bases lying between them. CDR1 is MDHEN, CDR2 SYDVKM, per germline. The CDR3 runs to 14 residues. The CDR3 DNA reads TGTGCCAGCACCACCGGGGGCTCTCCTAGCGAGCAGTACTTC. It yields the protein CASTTGGSPSEQYF.

The chain links TRBV14 to TRBJ2-5; D assignment may be TRBD1 or TRBD2 (5 bases each). Germline CDR1 is SGHDN and CDR2 is FVKESK. CDR3 length: 14 residues. The ends were cut back, 4 bases at V and 6 bases at J, with 15 bases in the middle. DNA of the CDR3: TGTGCCAGCAGCCTCCCGGGACCCGCAAAGACCCAGTACTTC. Its protein product is CASSLPGPAKTQYF. The entire variable domain, with the rest obtained from reference TRBV14 and TRBJ2-5, is as follows: EAGVTQFPSHSVIEKGQTVTLRCDPISGHDNLYWYRRVMGKEIKFLLHFVKESKQDESGMPNNRFLAERTGGTYSTLKVQPAELEDSGVYFCASSLPGPAKTQYFGPGTRLLVL.